The rows below give T cell receptor beta chains drawn from one sample of a study of T cells in Graves' hyperthyroidism and ophthalmopathy. TCRdb processed the multiplex PCR reads anew with MiXCR; each CDR3 protein has one entry. The repertoire holds about 180,000 distinct CDR3 sequences, about a sixth seen once, with 25% to 35% in the top ten. The sequencing sample was made of blood. Every receptor here comes from a woman between 50 and 59 years old with Graves' hyperthyroidism. Each CDR3 is given with its conserved first and last residue. Each record gives: CDR3 length, clone size, V gene, J gene, D gene, CDR3 protein, CDR3 DNA. D genes are given only for firm matches. Expanded clones get a size class; other rows say once, few or many, or leave the size out.

length: 15
size: many
V: TRBV19
J: TRBJ1-6
D: -
CDR3: CASSIESSYNSPLHF
DNA: TGTGCCAGTAGTATTGAGAGCTCCTATAATTCACCCCTCCACTTT

length: 15
size: many
V: TRBV5-1
J: TRBJ2-1
D: TRBD1
CDR3: CASSFGQGAYNEQFF
DNA: TGCGCCAGCAGCTTCGGACAGGGGGCCTACAATGAGCAGTTCTTC

length: 15
size: -
V: TRBV4-2
J: TRBJ1-2
D: TRBD1
CDR3: CASSQETGGAYGYTF
DNA: TGTGCCAGCAGCCAAGAAACAGGGGGCGCCTATGGCTACACCTTC

length: 13
size: many
V: TRBV18
J: TRBJ1-1
D: -
CDR3: CASSPRVDTEAFF
DNA: TGTGCCAGCTCACCAAGAGTGGACACTGAAGCTTTCTTT

length: 15
size: few
V: TRBV28
J: TRBJ2-5
D: TRBD1
CDR3: CASSLGRDRGRRWYF
DNA: TGTGCCAGCAGTCTGGGTCGGGACAGGGGGCGGAGATGGTACTTC

length: 14
size: many
V: TRBV10-1
J: TRBJ2-3
D: TRBD2
CDR3: CASSGEGLTDTQYF
DNA: TGCGCCAGCAGTGGGGAGGGCCTCACAGATACGCAGTATTTT

length: 15
size: -
V: TRBV12-3/TRBV12-4
J: TRBJ1-2
D: TRBD1
CDR3: CASSDSGTGDYGYTF
DNA: TGTGCCAGCAGCGACTCCGGGACAGGGGACTATGGCTACACCTTC

length: 14
size: many
V: TRBV20-1
J: TRBJ2-5
D: TRBD1
CDR3: CSASQTGRKETQYF
DNA: TGCAGTGCTAGCCAGACAGGGCGTAAAGAGACCCAGTACTTC

length: 15
size: -
V: TRBV28
J: TRBJ2-7
D: TRBD2
CDR3: CASNPAGTSVGEQYF
DNA: TGTGCCAGCAATCCCGCCGGGACTAGTGTTGGCGAGCAGTACTTC

length: 12
size: many
V: TRBV5-5
J: TRBJ2-7
D: -
CDR3: CASSLGRWEQYF
DNA: TGTGCCAGCAGCTTGGGACGCTGGGAGCAGTACTTC

length: 13
size: many
V: TRBV5-1
J: TRBJ1-5
D: -
CDR3: CASSPNSNQPQHF
DNA: TGCGCCAGCAGTCCCAATAGCAATCAGCCCCAGCATTTT

length: 13
size: many
V: TRBV20-1
J: TRBJ1-6
D: -
CDR3: CSASRGSNSPLHF
DNA: TGCAGTGCTAGTCGGGGGTCTAATTCACCCCTCCACTTT

length: 16
size: -
V: TRBV4-2
J: TRBJ2-1
D: -
CDR3: CASSQGIGGTYNEQFF
DNA: TGTGCCAGCAGCCAAGGGATAGGAGGGACATACAATGAGCAGTTCTTC

length: 18
size: -
V: TRBV4-1
J: TRBJ2-6
D: -
CDR3: CASSQSTGFMAGANVLTF
DNA: TGCGCCAGCAGCCAATCAACAGGGTTCATGGCTGGGGCCAACGTCCTGACTTTC

length: 13
size: -
V: TRBV9
J: TRBJ2-1
D: -
CDR3: CASNLASSNEQFF
DNA: TGTGCCAGCAACCTAGCGTCGTCCAATGAGCAGTTCTTC

length: 15
size: few
V: TRBV7-9
J: TRBJ1-2
D: -
CDR3: CASSLGLAAGYGYTF
DNA: TGTGCCAGCAGCTTAGGCTTGGCAGCCGGCTATGGCTACACCTTC

length: 14
size: -
V: TRBV2
J: TRBJ2-1
D: TRBD2
CDR3: CASTRTSGHNEQFF
DNA: TGTGCCAGCACGAGAACTAGCGGACACAATGAGCAGTTCTTC

length: 11
size: many
V: TRBV6-1
J: TRBJ2-7
D: -
CDR3: CASKGPYEQYF
DNA: TGTGCCAGCAAGGGGCCCTACGAGCAGTACTTC

length: 13
size: -
V: TRBV7-2
J: TRBJ1-1
D: -
CDR3: CASSLWGNTEALF
DNA: TGTGCCAGCAGCTTATGGGGGAACACTGAAGCTCTCTTT

length: 15
size: -
V: TRBV5-1
J: TRBJ2-7
D: TRBD2
CDR3: CASSGGRGASYEQYF
DNA: TGCGCCAGCAGTGGGGGGCGGGGGGCCTCCTACGAGCAGTACTTC

length: 16
size: few
V: TRBV5-4
J: TRBJ1-2
D: -
CDR3: CASSQDARARVYGYTF
DNA: TGTGCCAGCAGCCAAGACGCGAGGGCCCGGGTCTATGGCTACACCTTC

length: 15
size: many
V: TRBV18
J: TRBJ1-1
D: TRBD1
CDR3: CASSPLDRGNTEAFF
DNA: TGTGCCAGTAGTCCCTTAGACAGGGGGAACACTGAAGCTTTCTTT

length: 17
size: many
V: TRBV15
J: TRBJ2-7
D: TRBD2
CDR3: CATSRSGGGLSSYEQYF
DNA: TGTGCCACCAGCAGGAGCGGGGGGGGACTAAGCTCCTACGAGCAGTACTTC

length: 15
size: many
V: TRBV11-2
J: TRBJ2-1
D: -
CDR3: CASSLRQQGYNEQFF
DNA: TGTGCCAGCAGCCTGCGCCAACAGGGATACAATGAGCAGTTCTTC

length: 15
size: -
V: TRBV3-1
J: TRBJ1-4
D: TRBD1
CDR3: CASSAYRGTNEKLFF
DNA: TGTGCCAGCAGCGCATACAGGGGCACTAATGAAAAACTGTTTTTT

length: 14
size: many
V: TRBV5-5
J: TRBJ2-2
D: -
CDR3: CASSLSGGTGELFF
DNA: TGTGCCAGCAGTTTATCAGGGGGGACCGGGGAGCTGTTTTTT

length: 15
size: many
V: TRBV2
J: TRBJ2-5
D: TRBD2
CDR3: CASSPPLAGGETQYF
DNA: TGTGCCAGCAGTCCACCACTAGCGGGGGGAGAGACCCAGTACTTC

length: 12
size: many
V: TRBV19
J: TRBJ1-1
D: TRBD1
CDR3: CASNQGAAEAFF
DNA: TGTGCCAGTAATCAGGGGGCGGCGGAAGCTTTCTTT

length: 16
size: many
V: TRBV28
J: TRBJ1-2
D: -
CDR3: CASREGQRGFIGGYTF
DNA: TGTGCCAGCAGAGAGGGGCAGAGGGGTTTTATAGGCGGCTACACCTTC

length: 15
size: many
V: TRBV5-1
J: TRBJ2-7
D: TRBD2
CDR3: CASSLVSGDSYEQYF
DNA: TGCGCCAGCAGCTTGGTTAGCGGGGACTCCTACGAGCAGTACTTC

length: 15
size: many
V: TRBV15
J: TRBJ2-2
D: -
CDR3: CATSREGVDTGELFF
DNA: TGTGCCACCAGCAGAGAGGGGGTGGACACCGGGGAGCTGTTTTTT

length: 15
size: many
V: TRBV6-1
J: TRBJ1-3
D: -
CDR3: CASRLDSYSGNTIYF
DNA: TGTGCCAGCAGATTGGACTCATACTCTGGAAACACCATATATTTT

length: 14
size: -
V: TRBV19
J: TRBJ1-5
D: -
CDR3: CASSIDDSNQPQHF
DNA: TGTGCCAGTAGTATAGACGATAGCAATCAGCCCCAGCATTTT

length: 15
size: many
V: TRBV7-2
J: TRBJ1-1
D: -
CDR3: CASSANRIRNTEAFF
DNA: TGTGCCAGCAGCGCAAACAGGATTCGGAACACTGAAGCTTTCTTT

length: 12
size: -
V: TRBV27
J: TRBJ1-2
D: -
CDR3: CASSNTNYGYTF
DNA: TGTGCCAGCAGTAACACTAACTATGGCTACACCTTC

length: 14
size: many
V: TRBV24-1
J: TRBJ1-4
D: -
CDR3: CATSDPSTSEKLFF
DNA: TGTGCCACCAGTGATCCCTCGACAAGTGAAAAACTGTTTTTT

length: 14
size: -
V: TRBV18
J: TRBJ2-7
D: -
CDR3: CASSPEIGSYVQYF
DNA: TGTGCCAGCTCACCAGAGATTGGGTCCTACGTGCAGTACTTC

length: 21
size: many
V: TRBV24-1
J: TRBJ1-1
D: TRBD1
CDR3: CASQLPPIRSSRGTGVTEAFF
DNA: TGTGCCTCCCAGCTTCCCCCGATCCGCTCCAGCCGCGGGACAGGGGTGACTGAAGCTTTCTTT

length: 16
size: many
V: TRBV14
J: TRBJ1-4
D: -
CDR3: CASSRSTLATNEKLFF
DNA: TGTGCCAGCAGCCGGTCAACGTTAGCAACTAATGAAAAACTGTTTTTT

length: 13
size: many
V: TRBV6-1
J: TRBJ2-5
D: -
CDR3: CASRLTERETQYF
DNA: TGTGCCAGCAGGCTGACGGAGCGAGAGACCCAGTACTTC

length: 14
size: many
V: TRBV19
J: TRBJ1-5
D: -
CDR3: CASSWRLGNQPQHF
DNA: TGTGCCAGTAGTTGGCGGCTGGGCAATCAGCCCCAGCATTTT

length: 13
size: -
V: TRBV2
J: TRBJ1-4
D: TRBD1
CDR3: CASRQGTNEKLFF
DNA: TGTGCCAGCAGACAGGGGACTAATGAAAAACTGTTTTTT

length: 16
size: many
V: TRBV6-1
J: TRBJ2-5
D: -
CDR3: CASSPWGGGLKETQYF
DNA: TGTGCCAGCAGTCCGTGGGGCGGGGGCTTAAAAGAGACCCAGTACTTC

length: 14
size: many
V: TRBV14
J: TRBJ2-7
D: -
CDR3: CASSQAPNSYEQYF
DNA: TGTGCCAGCAGCCAAGCCCCTAACTCCTACGAGCAGTACTTC

length: 18
size: -
V: TRBV15
J: TRBJ2-3
D: -
CDR3: CATSRGRGPGRSTDTQYF
DNA: TGTGCCACCAGCAGAGGCCGAGGTCCGGGAAGAAGCACAGATACGCAGTATTTT

length: 15
size: once
V: TRBV3-1
J: TRBJ2-5
D: TRBD2
CDR3: CASSKQAGGPETQYF
DNA: TGTGCCAGCAGCAAGCAAGCGGGGGGCCCGGAGACCCAGTACTTC

length: 16
size: few
V: TRBV4-2
J: TRBJ2-1
D: -
CDR3: CASSHPTSRPNNEQFF
DNA: TGTGCCAGCAGCCACCCGACTAGTCGACCGAACAATGAGCAGTTCTTC

length: 13
size: many
V: TRBV2
J: TRBJ2-7
D: -
CDR3: CASSPGIAYEQYF
DNA: TGTGCCAGCAGTCCAGGGATTGCCTACGAGCAGTACTTC

length: 13
size: -
V: TRBV28
J: TRBJ2-3
D: -
CDR3: CASSRSSTDTQDF
DNA: TGTGCCAGCAGTCGATCTAGCACAGATACGCAAGATTTT

length: 13
size: many
V: TRBV20-1
J: TRBJ1-1
D: -
CDR3: CSVLNRFGAEAFF
DNA: TGCAGTGTTCTGAACAGGTTTGGAGCTGAAGCTTTCTTT

length: 12
size: many
V: TRBV20-1
J: TRBJ2-7
D: -
CDR3: CSARQGSYEQYF
DNA: TGCAGTGCTAGACAGGGGTCTTACGAGCAGTACTTC

length: 12
size: many
V: TRBV6-1
J: TRBJ2-1
D: -
CDR3: CASRAVTREQFF
DNA: TGTGCCAGCAGGGCGGTGACTAGGGAGCAGTTCTTC

length: 14
size: few
V: TRBV9
J: TRBJ2-3
D: TRBD2
CDR3: CASSVGTSVDTQYF
DNA: TGTGCCAGCAGCGTAGGGACTAGCGTCGATACGCAGTATTTT